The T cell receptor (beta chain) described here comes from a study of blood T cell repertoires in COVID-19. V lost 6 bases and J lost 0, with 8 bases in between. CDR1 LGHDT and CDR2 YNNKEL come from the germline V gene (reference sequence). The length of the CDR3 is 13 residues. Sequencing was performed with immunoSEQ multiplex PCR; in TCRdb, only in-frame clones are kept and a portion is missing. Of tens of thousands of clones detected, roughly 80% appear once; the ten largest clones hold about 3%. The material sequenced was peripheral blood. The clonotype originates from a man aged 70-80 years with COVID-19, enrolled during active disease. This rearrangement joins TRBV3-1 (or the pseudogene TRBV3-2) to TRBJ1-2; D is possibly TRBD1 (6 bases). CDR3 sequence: CASSRDTNYGYTF. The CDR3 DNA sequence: TGTGCCAGCAGTCGGGACACTAACTATGGCTACACCTTC.